These T cell receptor beta chains were read from a single sample in a study of control samples from healthy donors and cancer patients. The data were produced by immunoSEQ multiplex PCR, yet TCRdb's version contains in-frame clones alone and is incomplete. The sample contains around 110,000 clones, 88% of which appear only once. The sequencing input was blood. Receptors originate from a woman between 65 and 79 years old in good health. Both conserved end residues are part of each CDR3. The order of the fields is clone size, CDR3 length, D gene, V gene, J gene, CDR3 protein, CDR3 DNA. The D gene is left open where the match is weak. Some rows mark clone size as missing; the rest say once, few, many or name a class of expanded clone.

>-|15|TRBD2|TRBV2|TRBJ2-7
CASSPTSGGTYEQYF
TGTGCCAGCAGTCCGACTAGCGGGGGAACCTACGAGCAGTACTTC
>once|15|-|TRBV7-8|TRBJ1-6
CASSLTGSRQSPLHF
TGTGCCAGCAGCCTAACAGGGTCGAGGCAATCACCCCTCCACTTT
>-|14|-|TRBV5-4|TRBJ2-3
CASTRGLSTDTQYF
TGTGCCAGCACCCGCGGACTATCCACAGATACGCAGTATTTT
>-|14|-|TRBV7-2|TRBJ2-5
CASSLNGYQETQYF
TGTGCCAGCAGCTTAAATGGGTACCAAGAGACCCAGTACTTC
>-|15|TRBD2|TRBV5-5|TRBJ2-1
CASTSGTSGGNEQFF
TGTGCCAGCACCAGCGGGACTAGCGGGGGCAATGAGCAGTTCTTC
>-|12|TRBD1|TRBV7-9|TRBJ1-2
CASSWDRDGYTF
TGTGCCAGCAGCTGGGACAGGGATGGCTACACCTTC
>-|15|TRBD1|TRBV4-1|TRBJ1-2
CASSQSQGGDYGYTF
TGCGCCAGCAGCCAATCACAGGGGGGAGACTATGGCTACACCTTC
>-|18|-|TRBV24-1|TRBJ1-5
CATSVGTRLEKVNQPQHF
TGTGCCACCAGTGTTGGGACTAGACTCGAGAAGGTCAATCAGCCCCAGCATTTT
>-|19|TRBD1|TRBV3-1/TRBV3-2|TRBJ1-4
CASSSRDREKTSTNEKLFF
TGTGCCAGCAGCAGCCGGGACAGGGAGAAGACCTCAACTAATGAAAAACTGTTTTTT
>-|14|-|TRBV5-6|TRBJ1-5
CASSLAPGNQPQHF
TGTGCCAGCAGCTTGGCTCCGGGGAATCAGCCCCAGCATTTT
>-|17|-|TRBV11-2|TRBJ1-6
CASSPSLTGTINSPLHF
TGTGCCAGCAGCCCAAGTCTCACCGGGACAATAAATTCACCCCTCCACTTT
>few|14|-|TRBV7-9|TRBJ1-1
CASSLDSENTEAFF
TGTGCCAGCAGCTTAGATTCGGAGAACACTGAAGCTTTCTTT
>-|14|-|TRBV6-6|TRBJ1-1
CASSQQGGHTEAFF
TGTGCCAGCAGCCAGCAGGGAGGCCACACTGAAGCTTTCTTT
>-|13|-|TRBV3-1/TRBV3-2|TRBJ1-1
CASSQGRGTEAFF
TGTGCCAGCAGCCAAGGTCGGGGCACTGAAGCTTTCTTT
>-|14|-|TRBV19|TRBJ1-3
CASSVNSPGGTIYF
TGTGCCAGTAGTGTTAACTCGCCCGGGGGCACCATATATTTT
>few|11|-|TRBV19|TRBJ1-1
CASRENTEAFF
TGTGCCAGTAGAGAGAACACTGAAGCTTTCTTT
>-|14|-|TRBV18|TRBJ2-5
CASSRDRNQETQYF
TGTGCCAGCTCACGCGACAGGAACCAAGAGACCCAGTACTTC
>-|15|-|TRBV4-1|TRBJ1-4
CASSRTPATNEKLFF
TGCGCCAGCAGCCGGACACCTGCAACTAATGAAAAACTGTTTTTT
>-|13|TRBD2|TRBV4-1|TRBJ2-5
CASSRLARETQYF
TGCGCCAGCAGCCGACTAGCTCGAGAGACCCAGTACTTC
>-|18|TRBD2|TRBV3-1/TRBV3-2|TRBJ2-7
CASSQVPLLAGGPYEQYF
TGTGCCAGCAGCCAAGTCCCCCTTTTGGCGGGGGGCCCCTACGAGCAGTACTTC
>once|14|TRBD1|TRBV28|TRBJ1-3
CASLDRAIGNTIYF
TGTGCCAGCCTTGACAGGGCCATTGGAAACACCATATATTTT
>-|15|-|TRBV5-1|TRBJ1-5
CASSRRGGRNQPQHF
TGCGCCAGCAGCCGGAGGGGAGGTCGCAATCAGCCCCAGCATTTT
>-|16|TRBD2|TRBV5-5|TRBJ2-3
CASSPGRGGGTDTQYF
TGTGCCAGCAGCCCGGGTCGGGGGGGAGGCACAGATACGCAGTATTTT
>-|16|-|TRBV5-4|TRBJ1-3
CASSLGLLRSGNTIYF
TGTGCCAGCAGCTTGGGTCTACTAAGATCTGGAAACACCATATATTTT
>-|16|-|TRBV7-9|TRBJ2-2
CASIRSSIRESGELFF
TGTGCCAGCATCAGATCTTCAATCAGGGAATCCGGGGAGCTGTTTTTT
>-|13|-|TRBV11-2|TRBJ2-5
CASSPGMRETQYF
TGTGCCAGCAGCCCCGGGATGCGGGAGACCCAGTACTTC
>-|16|TRBD2|TRBV7-3|TRBJ2-3
CASRERLAGRWDTQYF
TGTGCCAGCAGGGAACGACTAGCGGGGAGGTGGGATACGCAGTATTTT
>-|15|-|TRBV7-2|TRBJ1-2
CASSPGGGDVYGYTF
TGTGCCAGCAGCCCCGGAGGGGGTGATGTCTATGGCTACACCTTC
>-|15|-|TRBV5-1|TRBJ1-1
CASSLEGPPNTEAFF
TGCGCCAGCAGCTTAGAAGGTCCGCCGAACACTGAAGCTTTCTTT
>few|15|-|TRBV7-2|TRBJ1-4
CASSIRDGFGEKLFF
TGTGCCAGCAGCATCCGGGACGGTTTCGGAGAAAAACTGTTTTTT
>-|14|-|TRBV19|TRBJ1-1
CASSSPGVGTEAFF
TGTGCCAGTAGTAGCCCGGGGGTGGGCACTGAAGCTTTCTTT
>-|15|-|TRBV7-9|TRBJ1-3
CASSLAETDGNTIYF
TGTGCCAGCAGCTTAGCCGAGACAGACGGAAACACCATATATTTT
>-|16|-|TRBV7-2|TRBJ1-3
CASSLVGASSGNTIYF
TGTGCCAGCAGCTTAGTGGGGGCCAGCTCTGGAAACACCATATATTTT
>-|16|-|TRBV19|TRBJ1-5
CASSDRGRGSNQPQHF
TGTGCCAGTAGTGATCGGGGGAGGGGTAGCAATCAGCCCCAGCATTTT
>-|17|-|TRBV14|TRBJ2-5
CASSQVGLGGSRESQYF
TGTGCCAGCAGCCAAGTGGGCCTCGGTGGGTCAAGAGAGTCCCAGTACTTC
>-|16|TRBD1|TRBV19|TRBJ1-4
CASSPGQKGGNEKLFF
TGTGCCAGTAGCCCCGGTCAGAAAGGGGGCAATGAAAAACTGTTTTTT
>-|15|TRBD2|TRBV18|TRBJ2-1
CASSPGLAGDNEQFF
TGTGCCAGCTCACCTGGACTAGCGGGGGACAATGAGCAGTTCTTC
>-|14|-|TRBV19|TRBJ1-4
CASSTGVGMKKLFF
TGTGCCAGTAGTACTGGGGTGGGCATGAAAAAACTGTTTTTT
>-|16|TRBD1|TRBV5-1|TRBJ1-3
CASSLQGQGSGNTIYF
TGCGCCAGCAGCTTGCAGGGACAGGGCTCTGGAAACACCATATATTTT
>-|19|-|TRBV1|TRBJ2-2
CTSSQERQGASSFTGELFF
TGCACCAGCAGCCAAGAGAGACAGGGGGCGAGCTCCTTCACCGGGGAGCTGTTTTTT
>-|14|-|TRBV5-1|TRBJ1-1
CASSLDRVNTEAFF
TGCGCCAGCAGCTTGGACAGGGTGAACACTGAAGCTTTCTTT
>-|13|-|TRBV5-1|TRBJ1-5
CASSLEANQPQHF
TGCGCCAGCAGCTTGGAGGCGAATCAGCCCCAGCATTTT
>-|13|-|TRBV5-6|TRBJ1-1
CASSLGGRTEAFF
TGTGCCAGCAGCCTAGGGGGACGAACTGAAGCTTTCTTT
>-|15|-|TRBV9|TRBJ1-5
CASSVDPVSNQPQHF
TGTGCCAGCAGCGTAGACCCCGTTAGCAATCAGCCCCAGCATTTT
>-|13|TRBD1|TRBV7-9|TRBJ1-6
CASSTTGDSPLHF
TGTGCCAGCAGCACAACAGGGGATTCACCCCTCCACTTT
>-|13|-|TRBV6-5|TRBJ1-2
CASQNRADYGYTF
TGTGCCAGCCAAAACAGGGCAGACTATGGCTACACCTTC
>-|16|TRBD1|TRBV4-1|TRBJ2-7
CASSQFRDRGTYEQYF
TGCGCCAGCAGCCAATTCCGGGACAGGGGGACCTACGAGCAGTACTTC
>-|15|-|TRBV11-3|TRBJ1-3
CASSRGFFSGNTIYF
TGTGCCAGCAGCCGTGGGTTTTTCTCTGGAAACACCATATATTTT
>once|15|-|TRBV21-1|TRBJ1-5
CASSNIWVKDQPQHF
TGTGCCAGCAGCAACATCTGGGTCAAGGATCAGCCCCAGCATTTT
>-|12|-|TRBV7-9|TRBJ2-7
CASSLLWSEQYF
TGTGCCAGCAGCTTACTGTGGAGCGAGCAGTACTTC
>-|13|-|TRBV12-3/TRBV12-4|TRBJ1-6
CASSVKRPQALHF
TGTGCCAGCAGTGTTAAGCGGCCTCAGGCCCTCCACTTT
>-|15|-|TRBV5-6|TRBJ2-6
CASSAPPGGANVLTF
TGTGCCAGCAGCGCCCCGCCCGGTGGGGCCAACGTCCTGACTTTC
>few|10|-|TRBV20-1|TRBJ2-3
CSAGTDTQYF
TGCAGTGCGGGCACAGATACGCAGTATTTT
>-|11|-|TRBV7-9|TRBJ1-1
CASSVYTEAFF
TGTGCCAGCAGCGTTTACACTGAAGCTTTCTTT
>-|16|-|TRBV5-1|TRBJ1-1
CASSWGAGTVNTEAFF
TGCGCCAGCAGCTGGGGGGCCGGGACGGTGAACACTGAAGCTTTCTTT
>-|15|TRBD1|TRBV5-1|TRBJ1-1
CASSLQGTRGTEAFF
TGCGCCAGCAGCTTACAGGGGACTAGAGGGACTGAAGCTTTCTTT